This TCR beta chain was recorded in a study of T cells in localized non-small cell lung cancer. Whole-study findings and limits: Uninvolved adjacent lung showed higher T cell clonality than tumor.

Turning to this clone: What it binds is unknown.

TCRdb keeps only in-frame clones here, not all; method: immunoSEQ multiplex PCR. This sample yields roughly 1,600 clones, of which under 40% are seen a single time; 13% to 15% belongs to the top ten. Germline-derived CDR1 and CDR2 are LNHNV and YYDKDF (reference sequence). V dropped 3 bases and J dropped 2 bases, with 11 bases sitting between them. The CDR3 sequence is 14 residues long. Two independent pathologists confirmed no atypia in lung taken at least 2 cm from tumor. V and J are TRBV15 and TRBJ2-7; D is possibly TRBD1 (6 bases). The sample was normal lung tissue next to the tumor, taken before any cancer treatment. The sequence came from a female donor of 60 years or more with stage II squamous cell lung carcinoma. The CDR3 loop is CATSRSRGAYEQYF. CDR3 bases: TGTGCCACCAGCAGGAGCAGGGGTGCCTACGAGCAGTACTTC.